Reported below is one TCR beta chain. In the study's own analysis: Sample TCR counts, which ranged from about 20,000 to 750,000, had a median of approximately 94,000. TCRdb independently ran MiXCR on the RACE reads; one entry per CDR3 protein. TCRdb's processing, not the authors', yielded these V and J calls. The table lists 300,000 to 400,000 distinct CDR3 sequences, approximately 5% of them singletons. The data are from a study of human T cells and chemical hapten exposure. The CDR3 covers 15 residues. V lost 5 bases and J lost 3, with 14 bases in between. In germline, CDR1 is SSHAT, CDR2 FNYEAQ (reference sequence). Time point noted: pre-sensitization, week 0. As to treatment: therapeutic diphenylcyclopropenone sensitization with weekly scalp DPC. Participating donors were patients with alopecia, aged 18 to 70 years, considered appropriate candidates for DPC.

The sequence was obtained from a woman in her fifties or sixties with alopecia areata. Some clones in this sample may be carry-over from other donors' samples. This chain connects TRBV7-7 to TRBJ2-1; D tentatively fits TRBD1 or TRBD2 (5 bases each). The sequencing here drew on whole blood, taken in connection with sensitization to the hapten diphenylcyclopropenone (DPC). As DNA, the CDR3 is TGTGCCAGCAGCATCGGGGACGGGGTCTACAATGAGCAGTTCTTC. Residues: CASSIGDGVYNEQFF.